The 8 T cell receptor beta chains below were found in one sample sequenced in a study of control samples from healthy donors and cancer patients. Only in-frame clones appear in the TCRdb table, and some are missing; sequencing was by immunoSEQ multiplex PCR. The sample consists of more than 95,000 clones, around 89% of them appearing once. Material: PBMCs. These TCRs come from a man aged 55 to 70 with lung cancer.

The chain uses TRBV6-5 and TRBJ1-2; D not certain. This CDR3 comprises 11 residues. Trimming stripped 8 bases from V and 2 bases from J, with 6 bases between. In germline, CDR1 is MNHEY, CDR2 SVGAGI. CDR3 loop: CASGQNYGYTF. The CDR3 DNA follows: TGTGCCAGCGGTCAAAACTATGGCTACACCTTC.

The CDR3 sequence is CASSPVLTFDNYGYTF. Here the CDR3 DNA reads TGTGCCAGCTCACCAGTTTTAACTTTCGATAACTATGGCTACACCTTC. V is TRBV18 and J is TRBJ1-2; D unresolved. Per the germline V gene, CDR1 is KGHSH and CDR2 is LQKENI. The germline V and J ends were trimmed by 2 bases and 1 base, with 14 bases remaining between them. The CDR3 consists of 16 residues.

The V and J genes are TRBV27 and TRBJ1-4; TRBD1 might be the D (6 bases). The V and J ends lost 2 bases and 1 base respectively, with 14 bases between them. The germline CDR1 and CDR2 sequences are MNHEY and SMNVEV (reference sequence). This CDR3 comprises 17 residues. For the CDR3, the DNA is TGTGCCAGCAGTTTAGTTTGGACAGAGGTAACTAATGAAAAACTGTTTTTT. Translating gives CASSLVWTEVTNEKLFF.

The rearrangement joins TRBV11-2 to TRBJ2-5; TRBD2 matches at 9 bases. CDR3 length equals 16 residues. The V segment lost 1 base and the J segment 1 base; nucleotides outside the gene matches: 4. Germline V CDR1 and CDR2: SGHAT, FQNNGV. CDR3 DNA sequence: TGTGCCAGCAGCTTAGTTATAGCGGGGGCCCAAGAGACCCAGTACTTC. Amino acid sequence: CASSLVIAGAQETQYF.

The chain uses TRBV20-1 and TRBJ2-7; D remains ambiguous. Germline values: CDR1 DFQATT, CDR2 SNEGSKA (reference sequence). Trimming removed 4 bases from V and 3 bases from J, with 7 bases in between. This CDR3 has 11 amino acids. CDR3 residues: CSANSFYEQYF. The CDR3 DNA sequence: TGCAGTGCTAACAGTTTCTACGAGCAGTACTTC.

The chain combines TRBV18 with TRBJ1-6; 7 nucleotides match TRBD1. Losses at the gene ends were 6 bases for V and 5 bases for J; bases not matched to a gene: 1. In germline, CDR1 is KGHSH, CDR2 LQKENI. The CDR3 runs to 13 residues. The CDR3, as DNA: TGTGCCAGCTCCCAGGGGGATAATTCACCCCTCCACTTT. Its translation: CASSQGDNSPLHF.

The V gene is TRBV5-6, the J gene TRBJ2-5; unclear D gene. CDR1 and CDR2 (germline): SGHDT, YYEEEE. The CDR3 extends over 16 amino acids. V lost 0 bases and J lost 2, with 14 bases in between. The CDR3 sequence: CASSLDQALQQETQYF. Written as DNA, the CDR3 is TGTGCCAGCAGCTTGGATCAAGCGCTACAACAAGAGACCCAGTACTTC.

The table lists this clone with a few counts. The chain links TRBV20-1 to TRBJ2-1; no definite D call. The CDR3 totals 11 residues. CDR1 DFQATT and CDR2 SNEGSKA come from the germline V gene (reference sequence). V lost 3 bases and J 5 bases, leaving 5 bases between the germline ends. CDR3 protein: CSASPHNEQFF. The CDR3 coding sequence is TGCAGTGCTAGCCCCCACAATGAGCAGTTCTTC.